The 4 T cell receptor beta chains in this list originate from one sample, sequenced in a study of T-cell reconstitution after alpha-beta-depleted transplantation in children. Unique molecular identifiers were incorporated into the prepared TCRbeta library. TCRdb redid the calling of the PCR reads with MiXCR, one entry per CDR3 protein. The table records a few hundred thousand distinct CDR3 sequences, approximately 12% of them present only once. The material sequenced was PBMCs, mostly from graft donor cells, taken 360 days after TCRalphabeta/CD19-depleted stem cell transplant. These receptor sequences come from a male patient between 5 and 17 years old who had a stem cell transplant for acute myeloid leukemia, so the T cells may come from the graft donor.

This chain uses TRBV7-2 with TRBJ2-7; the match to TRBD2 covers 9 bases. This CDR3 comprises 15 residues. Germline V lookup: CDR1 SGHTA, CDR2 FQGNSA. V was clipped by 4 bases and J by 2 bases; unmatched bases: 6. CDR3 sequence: CASSSGLAETYEQYF. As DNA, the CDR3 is TGTGCCAGCAGCTCGGGACTAGCAGAAACCTACGAGCAGTACTTC.

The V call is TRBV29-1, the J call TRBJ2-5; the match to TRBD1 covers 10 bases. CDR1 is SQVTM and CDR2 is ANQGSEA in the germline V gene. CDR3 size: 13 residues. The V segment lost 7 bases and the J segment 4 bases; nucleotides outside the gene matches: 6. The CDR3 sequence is CSAPTGGIETQYF. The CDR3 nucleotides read TGCAGCGCTCCGACAGGGGGCATAGAGACCCAGTACTTC.

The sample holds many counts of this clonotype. The DNA for the CDR3 is TGTGCCAGCAGCCCGGGCTCTGGAAACACCATATATTTT. Its translation is CASSPGSGNTIYF. This chain uses TRBV28 with TRBJ1-3; D is undetermined. Trimming stripped 6 bases from V and 0 bases from J, with 6 bases between. The CDR3 loop spans 13 amino acids. CDR1 is MDHEN, CDR2 SYDVKM, per germline.

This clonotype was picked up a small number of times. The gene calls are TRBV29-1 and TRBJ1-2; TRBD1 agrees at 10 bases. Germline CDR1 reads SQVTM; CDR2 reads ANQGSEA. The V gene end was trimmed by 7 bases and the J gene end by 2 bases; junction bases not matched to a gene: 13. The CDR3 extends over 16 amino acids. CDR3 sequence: CSATIGQGGPNYGYTF. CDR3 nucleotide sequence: TGCAGCGCCACCATCGGACAGGGGGGGCCCAACTATGGCTACACCTTC.